These 27 T cell receptor beta chains share one sample of origin, sequenced in a study of OX40 agonist ivuxolimab in advanced cancers. Repertoires were generated with immunoSEQ multiplex PCR, while TCRdb's copy carries only in-frame clones and drops some. The sample includes about 90,000 clones, under 95% of them seen just once. The specimen comprised CD4+ or CD8+ T cells sorted from blood, sampled in a trial of the OX40 agonist ivuxolimab. These TCRs come from an adult with an advanced solid tumor such as melanoma, head and neck, liver or kidney cancer.

The chain recombines TRBV19 with TRBJ1-5; a possible D gene is TRBD1 (6 bases). Germline V gene data show CDR1 as LNHDA and CDR2 as SQIVND (reference sequence). The CDR3 runs 18 residues. V gave up 1 base and J gave up 6 bases, with 22 bases separating them. The CDR3: CASSIGPFTGRVGQPQHF. The CDR3 bases are TGTGCCAGTAGTATAGGACCCTTCACAGGGAGGGTAGGTCAGCCCCAGCATTTT.

The J gene is TRBJ2-5, the V gene TRBV19; D gene uncertain. This CDR3 has 13 residues. Trimming shortened V by 5 bases and J by 1 base, and 8 bases separated the two germline ends. Germline loops: CDR1 LNHDA, CDR2 SQIVND (reference sequence). CDR3 nucleotide sequence: TGTGCCAGTAGTGCCGTGGGCCAAGAGACCCAGTACTTC. It is translated as CASSAVGQETQYF.

The chain recombines TRBV4-2 with TRBJ2-7, with 12 bases fitting TRBD2. With 4 bases clipped from V and 7 bases from J, the junction kept 5 bases outside the gene matches. Germline V lookup: CDR1 LGHNA, CDR2 YNFKEQ. The CDR3 is 14 residues long. CDR3 in DNA: TGTGCCAGCAGCCCACTAGCGGGAGGTGGGGAGCAGTACTTC. It specifies CASSPLAGGGEQYF.

This clone has just one count. The chain carries TRBV10-2 and TRBJ2-3; TRBD1 agrees at 7 bases. Germline CDR1 reads WSHSY; CDR2 reads SAAADI. The CDR3 is 15 amino acids. After removal of 6 bases from V and 4 bases from J, the junction contained 10 bases not matched to a gene. The CDR3 nucleotides are TGCGCCAGCAGAAAGGACAGGCCCCCCTCAGATACGCAGTATTTT. Its protein is CASRKDRPPSDTQYF.

This clone appeared once. J is TRBJ1-3 and V is TRBV28; 8 nucleotides agree with TRBD1. The CDR3 extends over 14 amino acids. Unmatched junction bases numbered 10, after V lost 5 bases and J lost 10 bases. Germline V lookup: CDR1 MDHEN, CDR2 SYDVKM. CDR3 nucleotide sequence: TGTGCCAGCAGTAGAGACAGGGGACGAGGGACCATATATTTT. Its translation is CASSRDRGRGTIYF.

This rearrangement joins TRBV11-2 to TRBJ2-1, with 11 bases identical to TRBD2. The CDR3 has 17 amino acids. Germline V CDR1 and CDR2: SGHAT, FQNNGV. V lost 1 base to trimming and J lost 8 bases; unmatched junction nucleotides: 10. The CDR3 coding sequence is TGTGCCAGCAGCTTAGGGTCGGTTAGCGGGAGGGCTGATGAGCAGTTCTTC. Translation gives CASSLGSVSGRADEQFF.

A few counts support this clone. This chain uses TRBV27 with TRBJ2-3, with D possibly TRBD2 on 6 matching bases. Per the germline V gene, CDR1 is MNHEY and CDR2 is SMNVEV (reference sequence). V lost 5 bases and J 8 bases, leaving 20 bases between the germline ends. The CDR3 sequence is 15 residues long. CDR3 residues: CASSPPGLVEGTQYF. The CDR3 coding sequence is TGTGCCAGCAGTCCCCCGGGGCTAGTGGAGGGTACGCAGTATTTT.

The rearrangement uses TRBV5-5 and TRBJ1-3; TRBD1 matches 8 bases. Looked up from germline, CDR1 is SGHKS and CDR2 is YYEKEE (reference sequence). With V trimmed by 3 bases and J by 1 base, 6 bases remained unmatched. The CDR3 runs to 16 residues. The CDR3 region is CASSWARTGSGNTIYF. CDR3 sequence (DNA): TGTGCCAGCAGCTGGGCCCGGACAGGGTCTGGAAACACCATATATTTT.

The chain has TRBV5-1 and TRBJ1-2; D perhaps matches TRBD1 (6 bases). Trimming left V 7 bases short and J 1 base short, with 14 bases between. The CDR3 is made up of 14 amino acids. Germline lookup yields CDR1 SGHRS and CDR2 YFSETQ. The CDR3 loop reads CASGSGHFNYGYTF. CDR3 nucleotide sequence: TGCGCCAGCGGATCGGGACACTTTAACTATGGCTACACCTTC.

The CDR3 loop reads CASSPRIQGAYEQYF. CDR3 coding DNA: TGTGCCAGCTCACCACGAATACAGGGGGCTTACGAGCAGTACTTC. The V call is TRBV18, the J call TRBJ2-7, with TRBD1 identical over 9 bases. The junction had 5 bases not matched to a gene; V was cut back by 1 base and J by 4 bases. CDR1 and CDR2 from the germline V gene are KGHSH and LQKENI. The CDR3 consists of 15 residues.

The chain combines TRBV5-1 with TRBJ2-1; D is undetermined. CDR3 length equals 15 residues. Trimming took 4 bases from V and 0 from J, leaving 11 bases between them. Per germline, CDR1 SGHRS and CDR2 YFSETQ. CDR3 residues: CASSPTHSSYNEQFF. CDR3 bases: TGCGCCAGCAGCCCGACCCATAGCTCCTACAATGAGCAGTTCTTC.

V and J are TRBV7-9 and TRBJ2-7, with D perhaps matching TRBD1 (5 bases). Germline CDR1 SEHNR, CDR2 FQNEAQ (reference sequence). This CDR3 comprises 15 residues. Trimming took off 0 bases at V and 0 bases at J, with 9 bases between the two ends. CDR3 protein: CASSLAGDSSYEQYF. The CDR3, as DNA: TGTGCCAGCAGCTTAGCGGGCGACAGCTCCTACGAGCAGTACTTC.

This sequence joins TRBV5-4 and TRBJ2-7, with a tentative D call TRBD2 (6 bases). Germline values: CDR1 SGHNT, CDR2 YYREEE (reference sequence). The length of the CDR3 is 15 residues. V lost 6 bases and J 2 bases, leaving 18 bases between the germline ends. CDR3 protein: CASKLGASETYEQYF. CDR3 bases: TGTGCCAGCAAGCTTGGGGCTAGCGAAACCTACGAGCAGTACTTC.

The chain is built from TRBV27 and TRBJ1-2; D uncertain. Germline values: CDR1 MNHEY, CDR2 SMNVEV (reference sequence). V dropped 3 bases and J dropped 5 bases, with 4 bases sitting between them. The CDR3 is 11 residues long. DNA for the CDR3: TGTGCCAGCAGTTTTAGGTATGGCTACACCTTC. Its protein is CASSFRYGYTF.

This clone has just a few counts. The chain carries TRBV10-3 and TRBJ2-7, with TRBD1 identical over 9 bases. The CDR3 is 14 amino acids. Germline values: CDR1 ENHRY, CDR2 SYGVKD. The trim removed 6 bases at V and 6 bases at J, leaving 9 bases unmatched. The CDR3 here is CAIRGQGLFGEQYF. For the CDR3, the DNA is TGTGCCATCAGGGGACAGGGCCTCTTCGGCGAGCAGTACTTC.

The J gene is TRBJ2-1, the V gene TRBV5-4; D is ambiguous. The germline V gene has CDR1 SGHNT and CDR2 YYREEE (reference sequence). This CDR3 is built from 16 residues. V gave up 0 bases and J gave up 4 bases, with 14 bases separating them. The CDR3 sequence is CASSLVFRTDYNEQFF. In DNA form, the CDR3 reads TGTGCCAGCAGCTTGGTCTTCCGGACGGATTACAATGAGCAGTTCTTC.

V usage is TRBV14 and J usage is TRBJ2-1; weak D call: TRBD2 (5 bases). The CDR3 is 16 residues long. Germline CDR1 SGHDN, CDR2 FVKESK. Trimming stripped 4 bases from V and 0 bases from J, with 13 bases between. The CDR3 here is CASSPPGSLSYNEQFF. DNA for the CDR3: TGTGCCAGCAGCCCACCGGGAAGCCTCTCCTACAATGAGCAGTTCTTC.

The J gene is TRBJ2-1, the V gene TRBV4-3; D possibly corresponds to TRBD2 (7 bases). Germline V lookup: CDR1 LGHNA, CDR2 YSLEER. Deletions cut 0 bases from V and 1 base from J, with 19 bases between. This CDR3 spans 19 amino acids. The CDR3 protein is CASSQEGGGFAFSYNEQFF. CDR3 nucleotide sequence: TGCGCCAGCAGCCAAGAGGGAGGGGGGTTTGCATTTTCCTACAATGAGCAGTTCTTC.

For this clone: One end of the junction is discordant with germline, which a read error may explain. The J gene is TRBJ2-4, the V gene TRBV27, with no clear D. The CDR3 extends over 10 amino acids. Germline V gene lookup returns CDR1 MNHEY and CDR2 SMNVEV (reference sequence). This CDR3 reads CASSFAGGHF. CDR3 nucleotides: TGTGCCAGCAGTTTCGCCGGCGGCCACTTC.

The rearrangement joins TRBV7-2 to TRBJ2-3; 10 positions agree with TRBD2. The CDR3 runs to 16 residues. The V segment lost 4 bases and the J segment 0 bases; nucleotides outside the gene matches: 4. CDR1 and CDR2 from the germline V gene are SGHTA and FQGNSA. The DNA of the CDR3 is TGTGCCAGCAGCTCCCGGACTAGCGGAAGCACAGATACGCAGTATTTT. The encoded protein is CASSSRTSGSTDTQYF.

This clone showed up just once. V and J are TRBV27 and TRBJ1-5, with no clear D. The V gene's germline CDR1 is MNHEY and CDR2 SMNVEV (reference sequence). The CDR3 runs to 15 residues. The germline V and J ends were trimmed by 5 bases and 0 bases, with 11 bases remaining between them. The CDR3 is CASSPRTVSNQPQHF. The CDR3 region has the DNA TGTGCCAGCAGTCCCCGGACGGTTAGCAATCAGCCCCAGCATTTT.

The gene calls are TRBV5-1 and TRBJ2-7; D remains ambiguous. The CDR3 is 13 residues long. V was cut by 0 bases and J by 0 bases, with 4 bases left in between. Germline values: CDR1 SGHRS, CDR2 YFSETQ. DNA of the CDR3: TGCGCCAGCAGCTTGGAGGGCTCCTACGAGCAGTACTTC. This gives the protein CASSLEGSYEQYF.

The chain employs TRBV2 and TRBJ1-6; 7 nucleotides line up with TRBD1. The CDR3 loop spans 15 amino acids. V was pared by 6 bases and J by 3 bases, with 5 bases of the junction left unmatched. Germline V gene data show CDR1 as SNHLY and CDR2 as FYNNEI. The CDR3 sequence is CASRGRQGYNSPLHF. The CDR3 DNA reads as TGTGCCAGCAGAGGGAGACAGGGCTATAATTCACCCCTCCACTTT.

This chain uses TRBV18 with TRBJ1-2; TRBD1 matches at 11 bases. V lost 2 bases and J lost 4; bases outside the gene matches: 9. CDR1 KGHSH and CDR2 LQKENI come from the germline V gene. This CDR3 spans 17 amino acids. DNA for the CDR3: TGTGCCAGCTCACCAAAGGACAGGGGGCTAATTGGCTATGGCTACACCTTC. Its protein is CASSPKDRGLIGYGYTF.

J is TRBJ2-7 and V is TRBV6-5; 10 nucleotides align to TRBD1. CDR3 length: 16 residues. Germline V gives CDR1 MNHEY, CDR2 SVGAGI. V was pared by 3 bases and J by 1 base, with 6 bases of the junction left unmatched. The CDR3 nucleotides read TGTGCCAGCAGTTATTCCAGACAGGGGGCGTCCTACGAGCAGTACTTC. Translation: CASSYSRQGASYEQYF.

The gene calls are TRBV5-4 and TRBJ2-2; D is possibly TRBD1 (6 bases). The V gene lost 6 bases and the J gene lost 6 bases, with 15 bases spanning the gap. The length of the CDR3 is 14 residues. Per germline, CDR1 SGHNT and CDR2 YYREEE (reference sequence). For the CDR3, the DNA is TGTGCCAGCAAGGGACATGAGGTTTCCGGGGAGCTGTTTTTT. Amino acids: CASKGHEVSGELFF.

The chain combines TRBV6-1 with TRBJ1-5; maybe TRBD1 (6 bases). This CDR3 is built from 15 residues. From germline, CDR1 is MNHNS and CDR2 SASEGT. Between the trimmed V and J ends, which lost 8 bases and 3 bases, there was a span of 17 bases. The CDR3 sequence is CASHEGGTHNQPQHF. In DNA form, the CDR3 reads TGTGCCAGCCATGAAGGGGGTACTCACAATCAGCCCCAGCATTTT.